This T cell receptor beta chain stems from a study of T cell repertoires in cytomegalovirus infection (dated by TCRdb to between 2018 and 2021). For the wider study: Donor HLA type was relevant to the analysis, as public TCR beta signatures indicated carriage of CMV infection together with the matching HLA type. Overall study outcomes, separate from this receptor: In both this cohort and an independent cohort of a few hundred donors, the cumulative frequency of public TCR beta family members distinguished carriers of CMV infection plus the relevant HLA type. The ex vivo response was dominated by HLA-C-restricted CMV-specific TCR beta clonotypes, which also provided the single most frequent clonotype in two of eight donors.

V is pruned by 6 bases and J by 5 bases, leaving 14 bases of the junction without a gene match. Spanning cysteine to phenylalanine, the CDR3 consists of 18 amino acids. Only CDR3 DNA remains: 54 bases, in frame from the first base. The germline V gene (reference sequence) sets CDR1 to MNHNY and CDR2 to SVGAGI. This clonotype was observed a few times. What antigen it recognizes has not been identified. Nothing much larger sits one base from this clone, and base qualities are not available. Sequencing relied on an Illumina HiSeq 1500. The public reads were reprocessed in TCRdb via fastp at Q25 and MiXCR, keeping in-frame beta chains. Rows are combined by CDR3 protein, so each entry shows the most common genes and DNA. In this sample the table shows some 700,000 distinct CDR3 sequences, roughly a third of which occur a single time. The ten biggest clones cover 2.8% of the sample.

The clonotype originates from a human donor in good health (CMV status not recorded). Some clones in this sample may be carry-over from other donors' samples. This receptor chain uses TRBV6-6 and TRBJ2-1, with 12 central nucleotides matching TRBD2. The sample comprised PBMCs. The DNA is as follows: TGTGCCAGCAGACCGGGACTAGCGGGTTCTGGGCGCGACAATGAGCAGTTCTTC. Translated, this gives CASRPGLAGSGRDNEQFF.